This T cell receptor (beta chain) is drawn from a study of CD8 T cells in ankylosing spondylitis. General study points: Made up of fewer than ten highly homologous variants, a TCR beta motif appeared characteristic of ankylosing spondylitis blood. Before this, some motif variants had been reported in reactive arthritis synovial fluid and blood. Reportedly, significant enrichment of disease-linked clones occurred in matched ankylosing spondylitis synovial fluid.

This clonotype was picked up many times. Its antigen is not known. Using quantitative 5'-RACE with molecular barcodes, the authors made TCR beta libraries. TCRdb re-derived calls from the 5' RACE reads in MiXCR, one entry per CDR3 protein. The sample holds about 220,000 distinct CDR3 sequences, under 30% seen once. With 3 bases removed from V and 0 bases from J, the gap between germline ends came to 14 bases. The CDR3 has 16 residues. J is TRBJ1-1 and V is TRBV12-3 or TRBV12-4; D is unresolved. The sample was blood, either unsorted or a sorted T cell fraction (not recorded which). This clonotype was sampled from a male donor with ankylosing spondylitis or in good health (not recorded which). The CDR3 loop is CASSFSGRIMNTEAFF. In DNA form, the CDR3 reads TGTGCCAGCAGTTTCTCGGGGAGGATCATGAACACTGAAGCTTTCTTT.